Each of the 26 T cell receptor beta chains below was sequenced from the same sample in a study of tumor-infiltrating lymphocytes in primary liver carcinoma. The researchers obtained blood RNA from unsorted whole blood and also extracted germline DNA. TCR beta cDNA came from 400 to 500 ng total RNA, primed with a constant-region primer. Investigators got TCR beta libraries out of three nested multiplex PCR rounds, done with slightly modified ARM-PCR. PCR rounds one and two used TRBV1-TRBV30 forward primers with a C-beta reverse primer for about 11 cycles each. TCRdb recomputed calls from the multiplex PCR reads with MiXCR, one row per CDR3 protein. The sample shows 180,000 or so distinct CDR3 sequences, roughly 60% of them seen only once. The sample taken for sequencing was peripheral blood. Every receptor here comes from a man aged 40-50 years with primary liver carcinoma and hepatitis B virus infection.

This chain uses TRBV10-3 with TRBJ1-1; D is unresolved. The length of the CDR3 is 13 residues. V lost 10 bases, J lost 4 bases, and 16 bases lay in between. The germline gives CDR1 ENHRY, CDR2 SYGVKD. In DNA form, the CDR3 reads TGTGCCACCTCAGTGAGGGCGGGCACTGAAGCTTTCTTT. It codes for CATSVRAGTEAFF.

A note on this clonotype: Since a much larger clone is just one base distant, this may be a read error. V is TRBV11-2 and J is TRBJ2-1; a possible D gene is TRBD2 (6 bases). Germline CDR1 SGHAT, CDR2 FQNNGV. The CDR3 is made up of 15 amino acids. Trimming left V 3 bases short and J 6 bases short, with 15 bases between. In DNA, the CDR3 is TGTGCCAGCAGCTTGGGGGGAGCTGGCGTCAATGAGCAGTTCTTC. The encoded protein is CASSLGGAGVNEQFF.

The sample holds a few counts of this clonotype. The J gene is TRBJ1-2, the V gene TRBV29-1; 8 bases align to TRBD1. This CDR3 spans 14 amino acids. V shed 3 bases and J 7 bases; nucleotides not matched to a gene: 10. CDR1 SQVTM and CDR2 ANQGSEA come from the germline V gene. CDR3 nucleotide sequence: TGCAGCGTTGAGGGGGGCCAGGGGGCGGGTGGCTACACCTTC. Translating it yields CSVEGGQGAGGYTF.

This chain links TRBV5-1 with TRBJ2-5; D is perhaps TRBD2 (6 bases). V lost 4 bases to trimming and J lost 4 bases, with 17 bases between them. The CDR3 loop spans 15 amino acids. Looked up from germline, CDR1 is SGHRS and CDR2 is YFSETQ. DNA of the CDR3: TGCGCCAGCAGCCCATTGGGGGTCGGGGGAGAGACCCAGTACTTC. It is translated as CASSPLGVGGETQYF.

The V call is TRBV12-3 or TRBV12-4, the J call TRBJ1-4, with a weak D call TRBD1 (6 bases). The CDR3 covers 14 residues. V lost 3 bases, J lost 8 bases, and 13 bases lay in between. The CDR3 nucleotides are TGTGCCAGCAGTTTCTACAGGGTAGGAGAAAAACTGTTTTTT. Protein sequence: CASSFYRVGEKLFF.

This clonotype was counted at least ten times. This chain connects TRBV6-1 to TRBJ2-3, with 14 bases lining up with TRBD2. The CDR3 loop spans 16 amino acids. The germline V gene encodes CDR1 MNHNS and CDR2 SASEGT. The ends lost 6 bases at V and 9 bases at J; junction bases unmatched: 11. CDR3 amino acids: CASRTGLAGGRGTQYF. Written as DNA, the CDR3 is TGTGCCAGCAGAACAGGACTAGCGGGAGGCCGGGGAACGCAGTATTTT.

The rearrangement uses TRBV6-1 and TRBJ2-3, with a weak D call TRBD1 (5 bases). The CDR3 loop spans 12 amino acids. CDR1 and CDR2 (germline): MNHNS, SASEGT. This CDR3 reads CVGRVTTDTQYF. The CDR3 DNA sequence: TGTGTCGGCAGGGTTACCACAGATACGCAGTATTTT.

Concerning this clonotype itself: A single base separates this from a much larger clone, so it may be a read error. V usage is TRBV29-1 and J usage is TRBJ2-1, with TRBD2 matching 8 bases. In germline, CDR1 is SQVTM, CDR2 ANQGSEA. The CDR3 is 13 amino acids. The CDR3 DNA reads TGCAGAGCGGGACTAGTGGCTTACAATGAGCAGTTCTTC. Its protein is CRAGLVAYNEQFF.

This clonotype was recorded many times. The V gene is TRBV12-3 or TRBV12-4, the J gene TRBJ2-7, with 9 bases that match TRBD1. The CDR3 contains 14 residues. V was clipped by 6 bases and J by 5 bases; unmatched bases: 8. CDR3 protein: CASSTGQGTHEQYF. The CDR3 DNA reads TGTGCCAGCAGCACGGGACAGGGAACCCACGAGCAGTACTTC.

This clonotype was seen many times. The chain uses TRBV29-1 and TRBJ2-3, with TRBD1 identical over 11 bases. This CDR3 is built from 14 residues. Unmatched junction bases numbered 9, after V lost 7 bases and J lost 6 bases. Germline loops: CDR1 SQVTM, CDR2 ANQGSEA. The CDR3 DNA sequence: TGCAGCGCCGCGGACAGGGGGCGTGAGGATACGCAGTATTTT. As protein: CSAADRGREDTQYF.

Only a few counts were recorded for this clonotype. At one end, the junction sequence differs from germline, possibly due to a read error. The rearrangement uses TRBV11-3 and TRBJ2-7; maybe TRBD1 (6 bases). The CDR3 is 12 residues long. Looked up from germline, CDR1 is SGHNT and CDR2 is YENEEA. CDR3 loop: CDSSLDSYEQYF. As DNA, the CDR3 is TGTGACAGCAGCTTGGACAGCTACGAGCAGTACTTC.

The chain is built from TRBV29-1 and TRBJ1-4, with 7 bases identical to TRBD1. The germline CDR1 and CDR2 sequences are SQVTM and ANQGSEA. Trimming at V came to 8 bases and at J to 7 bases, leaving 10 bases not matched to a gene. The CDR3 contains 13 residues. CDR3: CSFLDRDGEKLFF. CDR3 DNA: TGCAGCTTTCTTGACAGGGATGGTGAAAAACTGTTTTTT.

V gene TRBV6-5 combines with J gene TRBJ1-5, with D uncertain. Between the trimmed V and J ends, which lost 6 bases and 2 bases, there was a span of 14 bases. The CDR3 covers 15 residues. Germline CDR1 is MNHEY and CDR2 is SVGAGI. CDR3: CASRTTKYGNQPQHF. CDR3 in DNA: TGTGCCAGCAGAACAACGAAGTATGGCAATCAGCCCCAGCATTTT.

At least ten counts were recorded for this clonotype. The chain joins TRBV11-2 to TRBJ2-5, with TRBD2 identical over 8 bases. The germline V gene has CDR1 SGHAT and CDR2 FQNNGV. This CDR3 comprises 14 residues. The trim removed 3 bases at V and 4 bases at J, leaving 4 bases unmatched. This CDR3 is CASSFGLAAETQYF. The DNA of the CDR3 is TGTGCCAGCAGCTTTGGACTAGCCGCAGAGACCCAGTACTTC.

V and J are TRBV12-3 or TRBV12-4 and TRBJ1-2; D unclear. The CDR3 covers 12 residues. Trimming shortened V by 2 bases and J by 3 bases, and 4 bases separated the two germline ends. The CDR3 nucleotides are TGTGCCAGCAGTTTATCAGACTATGGCTACACCTTC. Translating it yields CASSLSDYGYTF.

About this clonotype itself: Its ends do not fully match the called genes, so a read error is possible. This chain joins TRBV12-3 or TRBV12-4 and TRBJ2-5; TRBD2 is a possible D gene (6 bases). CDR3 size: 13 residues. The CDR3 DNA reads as TGTGCCAGCAGTTTGAGCGGCGGGGAGACCCGGTACTTC. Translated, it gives CASSLSGGETRYF.

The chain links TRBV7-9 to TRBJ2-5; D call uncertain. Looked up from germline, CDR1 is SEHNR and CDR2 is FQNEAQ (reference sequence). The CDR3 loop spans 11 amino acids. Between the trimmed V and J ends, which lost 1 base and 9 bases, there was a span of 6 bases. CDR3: CASSLGRSQYF. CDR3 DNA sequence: TGTGCCAGCAGCTTAGGTCGATCCCAGTACTTC.

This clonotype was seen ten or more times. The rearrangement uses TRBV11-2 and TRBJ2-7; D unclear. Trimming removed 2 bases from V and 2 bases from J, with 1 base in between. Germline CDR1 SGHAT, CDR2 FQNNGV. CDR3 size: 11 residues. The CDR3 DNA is TGTGCCAGCAGCTTAACCTACGAGCAGTACTTC. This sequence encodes CASSLTYEQYF.

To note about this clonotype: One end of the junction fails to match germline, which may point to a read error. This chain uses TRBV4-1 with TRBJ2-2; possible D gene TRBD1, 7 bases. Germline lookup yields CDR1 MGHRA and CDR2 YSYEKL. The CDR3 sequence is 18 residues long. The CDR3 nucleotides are TGCACCAGCAGCCCAGGGGGGCTAGCGAGCTTTAACAGCGGGGAGCTGTTTTTT. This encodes CTSSPGGLASFNSGELFF.

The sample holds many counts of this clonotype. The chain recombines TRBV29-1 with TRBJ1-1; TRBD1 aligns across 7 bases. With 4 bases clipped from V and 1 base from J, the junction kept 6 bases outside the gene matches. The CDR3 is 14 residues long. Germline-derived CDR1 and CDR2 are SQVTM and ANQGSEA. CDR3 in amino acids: CSVGADRSNTEAFF. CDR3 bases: TGCAGCGTTGGGGCGGACAGGTCGAACACTGAAGCTTTCTTT.

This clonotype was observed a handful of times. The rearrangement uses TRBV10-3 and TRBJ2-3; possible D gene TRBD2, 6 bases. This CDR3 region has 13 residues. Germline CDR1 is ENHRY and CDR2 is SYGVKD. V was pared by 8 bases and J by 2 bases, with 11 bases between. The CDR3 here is CAIAGSLTDTQYF. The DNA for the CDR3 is TGTGCCATCGCCGGGAGCCTCACAGATACGCAGTATTTT.

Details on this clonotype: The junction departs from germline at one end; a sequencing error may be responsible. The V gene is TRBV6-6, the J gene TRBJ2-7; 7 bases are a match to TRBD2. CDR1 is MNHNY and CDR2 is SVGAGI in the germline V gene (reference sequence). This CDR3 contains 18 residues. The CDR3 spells CASSTPGGSGRFSYEKYF. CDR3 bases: TGTGCCAGCAGCACCCCCGGGGGTAGCGGGCGGTTCTCCTACGAGAAGTACTTC.

The CDR3 region is CASSTSLDRLNYGYTF. The CDR3 DNA reads as TGTGCCAGCAGCACCTCGTTGGACAGACTCAACTATGGCTACACCTTC. This sequence joins TRBV5-4 and TRBJ1-2; TRBD1 is a possible D gene (6 bases). The germline V and J ends were trimmed by 4 bases and 2 bases, with 18 bases remaining between them. Germline CDR1 and CDR2: SGHNT and YYREEE (reference sequence). This CDR3 is 16 amino acids long.

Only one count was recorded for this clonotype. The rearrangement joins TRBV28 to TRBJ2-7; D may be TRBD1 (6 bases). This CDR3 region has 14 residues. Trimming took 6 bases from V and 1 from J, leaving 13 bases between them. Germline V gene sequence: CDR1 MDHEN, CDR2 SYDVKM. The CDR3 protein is CASSITGRSYEQYF. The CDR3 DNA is TGTGCCAGCAGCATTACAGGGAGATCCTACGAGCAGTACTTC.

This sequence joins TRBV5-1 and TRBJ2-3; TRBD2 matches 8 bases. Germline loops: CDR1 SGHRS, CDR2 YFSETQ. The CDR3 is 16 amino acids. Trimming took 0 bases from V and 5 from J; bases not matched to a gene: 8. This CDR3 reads CASSLVPGGPEDTQYF. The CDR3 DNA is TGCGCCAGCAGCTTGGTTCCGGGAGGGCCGGAAGATACGCAGTATTTT.

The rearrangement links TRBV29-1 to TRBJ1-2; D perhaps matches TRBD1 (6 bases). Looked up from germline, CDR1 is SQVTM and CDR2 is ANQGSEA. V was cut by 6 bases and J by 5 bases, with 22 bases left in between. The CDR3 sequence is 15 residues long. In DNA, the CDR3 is TGCAGCGTCTATTCAACAGGGCCCCCGGGGTATGGCTACACCTTC. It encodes CSVYSTGPPGYGYTF.